This entry features one T cell receptor (beta chain) sequence. The antigen remains unidentified. This specimen comes from a study of cytomegalovirus exposure and HLA in healthy donors. Study-level background: Unique TCRs from HLA-typed donors, 65 million to 85 million of them, were held in an early data release.

PCR was performed using 60 Vbeta and 13 Jbeta primers. Assay used: immunoSEQ multiplex PCR; TCRdb lists only in-frame clones, some missing. In total, the table holds about 70,000 clones. The CDR3 contains 14 residues. Losses at the gene ends were 1 base for V and 4 bases for J; bases not matched to a gene: 0. From germline, CDR1 is SEHNR and CDR2 FQNEAQ (reference sequence). Study-wide results and limits: A later analysis appeared to link common viral pathogens to several of the most significant clusters. Immune exposure information comprised only CMV serostatus. An analysis that was carried out later associated 16,000 or so TCR beta sequences with HLA alleles at 0.05 false discovery rate.

The receptor was derived from a female donor in good health and CMV-seropositive. This chain connects TRBV7-9 to TRBJ1-4; 7 nucleotides line up with TRBD1. Material: PBMCs. This CDR3 reads CASSLDRGNEKLFF. DNA of the CDR3: TGTGCCAGCAGCTTAGACAGGGGTAATGAAAAACTGTTTTTT.